A selection of T cell receptor beta chains follows, all from one sample in a study of chemoradiotherapy in HPV16-positive cancers. The method was immunoSEQ multiplex PCR; TCRdb's version includes in-frame clones alone and lacks a portion of them. This table holds some 10,000 clones, around 67% found once. This sample was obtained from a patient who underwent chemoradiotherapy. The source of these receptors is a human donor with HPV-associated anogenital cancer. Each CDR3 is given with its conserved first and last residue. A D gene is named only where the DNA matches it firmly. Where a row states a size, it is once, few, many or the class of an expanded clone; other rows omit it.

>-|TRBV28|TRBJ1-3|few
CASSFSGSGNTIYF
TGTGCCAGCAGTTTTTCAGGGTCTGGAAACACCATATATTTT
>-|TRBV7-6|TRBJ2-7|-
CASSVSLDSYEQYF
TGTGCCAGCAGCGTGAGTCTAGACAGCTACGAGCAGTACTTC
>-|TRBV2|TRBJ2-1|once
CASSEDLGVSYNEQFF
TGTGCCAGCAGTGAAGATCTTGGGGTCTCCTACAATGAGCAGTTCTTC
>TRBD2|TRBV4-1|TRBJ2-7|-
CASSQGDRGVPEQYF
TGCGCCAGCAGCCAAGGTGATCGGGGGGTTCCCGAGCAGTACTTC
>-|TRBV4-3|TRBJ2-5|-
CASSQEGNPQETQYF
TGCGCCAGCAGCCAAGAGGGAAACCCCCAAGAGACCCAGTACTTC
>-|TRBV28|TRBJ1-1|-
CASSLVGGTEAFF
TGTGCCAGCAGTTTGGTAGGGGGAACTGAAGCTTTCTTT
>TRBD1|TRBV5-3|TRBJ1-5|-
CARRTDRDVYQPQHF
TGTGCCAGAAGGACGGACAGGGATGTTTATCAGCCCCAGCATTTT
>TRBD1|TRBV6-9|TRBJ1-4|-
CASSSRTGGGEKLFF
TGTGCCAGCAGTTCCCGGACAGGGGGGGGTGAAAAACTGTTTTTT
>-|TRBV6-5|TRBJ2-7|-
CASSYSGDEQYF
TGTGCCAGCAGTTACTCAGGGGACGAGCAGTACTTC
>-|TRBV11-2|TRBJ2-7|-
CASSLVGGYYEQYF
TGTGCCAGCAGCTTAGTGGGCGGCTACTACGAGCAGTACTTC
>-|TRBV28|TRBJ2-1|few
CASSLITSGQYNEQFF
TGTGCCAGCAGTTTAATTACCAGCGGGCAATACAATGAGCAGTTCTTC
>-|TRBV5-1|TRBJ1-1|-
CASSLVGSPLGTEAFF
TGCGCCAGCAGCTTGGTCGGCAGCCCGCTGGGCACTGAAGCTTTCTTT
>-|TRBV6-1|TRBJ1-2|-
CASSGQTYGYTF
TGTGCCAGCAGTGGGCAGACGTATGGCTACACCTTC
>-|TRBV15|TRBJ2-7|once
CATSRDGNWWGSSYEQYF
TGTGCCACCAGCAGAGATGGGAATTGGTGGGGAAGCTCCTACGAGCAGTACTTC
>-|TRBV4-3|TRBJ1-3|-
CASSQGHSASGNTIYF
TGCGCCAGCAGCCAAGGACACAGCGCCTCTGGAAACACCATATATTTT
>-|TRBV4-2|TRBJ2-5|-
CASSQRQSQETQYF
TGTGCCAGCAGCCAACGACAGAGCCAAGAGACCCAGTACTTC
>-|TRBV6-1|TRBJ2-3|-
CASSEFGFPTDTQYF
TGTGCCAGCAGTGAATTCGGGTTCCCCACAGATACGCAGTATTTT
>-|TRBV27|TRBJ1-5|-
CASSLWWNRDSNQPQHF
TGTGCCAGCAGTTTATGGTGGAACAGGGATAGCAATCAGCCCCAGCATTTT
>TRBD1|TRBV19|TRBJ2-2|-
CASSITGGNTGELFF
TGTGCCAGTAGTATTACAGGGGGCAACACCGGGGAGCTGTTTTTT
>TRBD1|TRBV7-3|TRBJ2-7|-
CASGRDRGSEQYF
TGTGCCAGCGGCCGGGACAGGGGATCTGAGCAGTACTTC
>-|TRBV7-2|TRBJ1-5|few
CASSLAQEGQPQHF
TGTGCCAGCAGCTTAGCGCAGGAAGGACAGCCCCAGCATTTT
>-|TRBV28|TRBJ2-1|-
CASSLGRGYNEQFF
TGTGCCAGCAGTTTGGGCAGGGGCTACAATGAGCAGTTCTTC
>-|TRBV11-2|TRBJ2-1|-
CASSAEGGGRWNEQFF
TGTGCCAGCAGCGCAGAGGGTGGTGGGAGGTGGAATGAGCAGTTCTTC
>-|TRBV19|TRBJ1-1|-
CASSITFRDHTNTEAFF
TGTGCCAGTAGTATAACTTTCAGGGACCATACCAACACTGAAGCTTTCTTT
>TRBD1|TRBV28|TRBJ2-6|-
CASGRQGAGANVLTF
TGTGCCAGCGGAAGGCAGGGGGCTGGGGCCAACGTCCTGACTTTC
>-|TRBV29-1|TRBJ2-6|few
CSVGDGSGANVLTF
TGCAGCGTCGGAGACGGCTCTGGGGCCAACGTCCTGACTTTC
>TRBD1|TRBV6-1|TRBJ1-2|-
CASRDDRGNGYTF
TGTGCCAGCAGAGACGACAGGGGAAATGGCTACACCTTC
>TRBD1|TRBV10-3|TRBJ1-4|-
CAISEGTEGANEKLFF
TGTGCCATCAGTGAGGGGACAGAAGGGGCTAATGAAAAACTGTTTTTT
>TRBD2|TRBV7-6|TRBJ2-1|-
CASSTGLPNTYNEQFF
TGTGCCAGCAGCACGGGACTACCGAATACCTACAATGAGCAGTTCTTC